This T cell receptor beta chain originates from a study of beta chain features in type 1 diabetes. Study overall: Age, gender and cell yields were similar between patients and healthy donors.

Trimming took 5 bases from V and 5 from J; bases not matched to a gene: 11. Germline V lookup: CDR1 KGHSH, CDR2 LQKENI. The CDR3 runs to 15 residues. Findings and limits, study-wide: Moderate yet significant TCRB CDR3 shortening was seen in Type 1 diabetes patients in all four CD4+ subsets. Fewer insertions but more deletions were seen at VDJ junctions in type 1 diabetes patients.

Expressed TCRB transcripts were sequenced because the entire RNA isolate underwent reverse transcription. Sequencing was performed with immunoSEQ multiplex PCR; in TCRdb, only in-frame clones are kept and a portion is missing. The repertoire consists of about 160,000 clones, with roughly 63% occurring once and the leading ten covering nearly 0.09%. Regarding this clone: Its target is unknown.

CD45RO/CCR7/CD25/CD127/CD95/CD27 sorting isolated CD4+ naive, central memory, regulatory and stem cell-like memory cells. Every sorted population was more than 95% pure. Specimen: naive CD4+ T cells from blood. This receptor was obtained from a man aged 25 to 45 with type 1 diabetes. The chain is built from TRBV18 and TRBJ2-5; 7 bases are shared with TRBD1. The CDR3 sequence: CASSTSQGGVETQYF. The CDR3 nucleotides are TGTGCCAGCTCAACTTCCCAAGGGGGCGTGGAGACCCAGTACTTC.